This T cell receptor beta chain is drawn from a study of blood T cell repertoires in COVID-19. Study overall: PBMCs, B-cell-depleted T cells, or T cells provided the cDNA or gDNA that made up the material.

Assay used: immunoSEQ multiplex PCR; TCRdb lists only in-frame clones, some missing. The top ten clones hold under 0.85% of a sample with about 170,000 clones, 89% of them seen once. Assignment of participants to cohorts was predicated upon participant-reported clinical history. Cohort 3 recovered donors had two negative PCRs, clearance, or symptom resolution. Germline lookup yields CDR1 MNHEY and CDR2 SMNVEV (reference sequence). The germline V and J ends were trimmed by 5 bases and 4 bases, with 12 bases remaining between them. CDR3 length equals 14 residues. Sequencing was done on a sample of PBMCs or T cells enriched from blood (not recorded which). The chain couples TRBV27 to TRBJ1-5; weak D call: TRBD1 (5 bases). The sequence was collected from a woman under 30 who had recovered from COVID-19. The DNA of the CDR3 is TGTGCCAGCAGTCCAGTAGGGGTTAATCAGCCCCAGCATTTT. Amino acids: CASSPVGVNQPQHF.